The TCR beta chain under discussion was sequenced for a study of blood T cell repertoires in COVID-19 (TCRdb year 2020). Concerning the study at large: Collaborator samples came from the United States, Italy and Spain and covered acute and convalescent phases of COVID-19. The prospective study material was composed of cDNA or gDNA derived from T cells, B-cell-depleted T cells, or PBMCs. The dataset comprised deeply sampled blood TCRbeta repertoires from subjects exposed to, actively infected with, or recovered from COVID-19. A freely available public database, intended as a resource for researchers studying the immune response to SARS-CoV-2, is where the repertoires were released. Samples were obtained from the ongoing ImmuneRACE study (first 160 participants) and from over 1,000 subjects provided by 6 global collaborators. The sample metadata nearly always contained a de-identified subject ID, COVID-19 status, age in years and sex. Where HLA class I and class II types were available, the types were taken from metadata supplied by the sample provider, not from assay-based typing. What the authors observed across the whole study: The quantity of clinical and demographic metadata differed by source and by participant and was supplied without curation.

From the cysteine up to the phenylalanine, the CDR3 has a length of 15 residues. The sequence is cut down to CDR3 DNA, 45 bases in frame from base 1. Reading the germline V gene (reference sequence) gives CDR1 MNHEY and CDR2 SMNVEV. Trimming takes 10 bases off V and 3 bases off J; junction bases not matched to a gene: 11. In the prospective study, participants were roughly 18 to 100 years old, resided in approximately 25 geographic areas of the United States, and were enrolled through a virtual design. Cohort assignment in the prospective study relied on participant-reported clinical history from a screening survey and a study questionnaire. Recovered participants in ImmuneRACE Cohort 3 were defined as having two consecutive negative NP/OP PCR tests, clearance from a healthcare professional, or resolution of symptoms. In the prospective study, whole blood, serum and a nasopharyngeal or oropharyngeal swab were collected from each participant by mobile phlebotomists. Additional blood draws and questionnaires over an approximately two-month period could optionally be provided by prospective study participants. Before DNA extraction, blood samples from the prospective study were shipped at room temperature or frozen.

TCRbeta CDR3 regions were amplified from genomic DNA by means of the immunoSEQ Assay, a bias-controlled multiplex PCR. In the source study's methods: The number of nucleated cells in each sample was estimated by amplification of reference gene primers within the assay. To quantify the absolute abundance of each unique TCRbeta CDR3 rearrangement, sequence reads were collapsed and filtered. For each sample, productive Simpson clonality was calculated by taking the square root of Simpson's diversity index across productive rearrangements. Entries here come from immuneACCESS through TCRdb and include only in-frame sequences with V and J called. Some clones fail to appear in such tables; in the studies checked, an unresolved V gene covers under half of the shortfall, and the cause of the remainder is unknown. V, J and clone size reflect that table, while D and trimming were determined from the DNA. Here the sample has 450,000 or so clones; about nine tenths occur a single time. The ten largest clones capture about 0.63% of the sample.

This clone has a single count. Its antigen has not been determined. Base qualities are not recorded, but no much larger clone differs from it by a single base. The rearrangement joined TRBV27 to TRBJ2-1, with 8 bases in between that match TRBD2. Specimen: PBMCs or T cells enriched from blood (not recorded which). This receptor was identified in a man between 18 and 29 years old who had recovered from COVID-19. Here the CDR3 is given as CATLSVAGSYNEQFF. The base sequence is TGTGCCACCTTAAGCGTAGCGGGAAGCTACAATGAGCAGTTCTTC.